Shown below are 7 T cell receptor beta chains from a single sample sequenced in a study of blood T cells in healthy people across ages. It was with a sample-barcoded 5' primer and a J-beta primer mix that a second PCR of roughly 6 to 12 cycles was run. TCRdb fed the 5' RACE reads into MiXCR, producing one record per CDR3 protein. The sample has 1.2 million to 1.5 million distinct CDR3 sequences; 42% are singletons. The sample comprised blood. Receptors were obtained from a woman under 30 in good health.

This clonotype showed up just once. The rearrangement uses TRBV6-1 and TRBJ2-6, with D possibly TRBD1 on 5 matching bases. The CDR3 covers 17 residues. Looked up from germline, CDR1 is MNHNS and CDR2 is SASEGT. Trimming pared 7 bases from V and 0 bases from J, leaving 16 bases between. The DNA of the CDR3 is TGTGCCAGCAATACAGGACCCTATTCCTCTGGGGCCAACGTCCTGACTTTC. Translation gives CASNTGPYSSGANVLTF.

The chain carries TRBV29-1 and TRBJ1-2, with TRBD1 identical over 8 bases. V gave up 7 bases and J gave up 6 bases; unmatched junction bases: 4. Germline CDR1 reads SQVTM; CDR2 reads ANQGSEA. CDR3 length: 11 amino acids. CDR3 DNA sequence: TGCAGCGCGGGACAGGAAAATGGCTACACCTTC. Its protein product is CSAGQENGYTF.

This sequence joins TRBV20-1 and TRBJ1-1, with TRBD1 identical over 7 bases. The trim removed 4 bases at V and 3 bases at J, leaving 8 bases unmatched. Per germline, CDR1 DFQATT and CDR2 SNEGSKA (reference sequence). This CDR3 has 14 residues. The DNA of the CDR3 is TGCAGTGCTATTAACAGGGGCTCATACACTGAAGCTTTCTTT. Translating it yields CSAINRGSYTEAFF.

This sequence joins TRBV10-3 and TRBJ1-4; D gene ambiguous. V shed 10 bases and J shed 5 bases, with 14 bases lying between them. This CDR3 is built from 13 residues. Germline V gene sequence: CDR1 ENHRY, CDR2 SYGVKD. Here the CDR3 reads CATTRESNEKLFF. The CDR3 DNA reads TGTGCCACCACTCGGGAATCAAATGAAAAACTGTTTTTT.

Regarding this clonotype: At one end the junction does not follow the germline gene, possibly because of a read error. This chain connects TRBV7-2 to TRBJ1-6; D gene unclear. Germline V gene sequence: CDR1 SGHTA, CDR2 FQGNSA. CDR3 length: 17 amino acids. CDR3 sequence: CASSYLTPSSYNSPLHF. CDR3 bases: TGTGCTAGCAGCTACTTGACCCCGAGCTCCTATAATTCACCCCTCCACTTT.

This CDR3 reads CASSVAPNTEAFF. The DNA of the CDR3 is TGCGCCAGCAGCGTAGCACCGAACACTGAAGCTTTCTTT. The rearrangement joins TRBV5-1 to TRBJ1-1; unclear D gene. V lost 4 bases, J lost 1 base, and 8 bases lay in between. The CDR3 extends over 13 amino acids. Germline assignment: CDR1 SGHRS and CDR2 YFSETQ.

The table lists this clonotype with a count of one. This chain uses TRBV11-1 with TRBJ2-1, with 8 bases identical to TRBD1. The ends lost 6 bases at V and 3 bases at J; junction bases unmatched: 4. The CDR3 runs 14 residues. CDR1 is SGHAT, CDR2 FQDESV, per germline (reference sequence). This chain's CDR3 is CASSDRGNYNEQFF. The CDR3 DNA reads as TGTGCCAGCAGTGACAGGGGAAACTACAATGAGCAGTTCTTC. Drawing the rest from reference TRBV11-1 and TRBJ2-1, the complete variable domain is EAEVAQSPRYKITEKSQAVAFWCDPISGHATLYWYRQILGQGPELLVQFQDESVVDDSQLPKDRFSAERLKGVDSTLKIQPAELGDSAMYLCASSDRGNYNEQFFGPGTRLTVL.